This TCR beta chain originates from a study of cytotoxic CD8 clonotypes in ibrutinib-treated CLL. The wider study: Timing of response sample collection was a median around 12 months after treatment start, with a range of 6 to 36.

CDR1 MNHNS and CDR2 SASEGT come from the germline V gene. The V gene end was trimmed by 5 bases and the J gene end by 6 bases; junction bases not matched to a gene: 10. CDR3 length: 15 amino acids. The source of roughly 2.1 micrograms of genomic DNA for TCR beta libraries was cryopreserved PBMCs. This clone has a single count. Only in-frame clones appear in the TCRdb table, and some are missing; sequencing was by immunoSEQ multiplex PCR. The repertoire holds about 44,000 clones, around 70% seen once, with 13% in the top ten. The chain couples TRBV6-1 to TRBJ1-1, with 9 positions matching TRBD1. The sequences come from PBMCs, collected after 12 months of ibrutinib treatment. The source is a human donor with chronic lymphocytic leukemia. CDR3 DNA sequence: TGTGCCAGCAGTCCCCGGGGACAGGGAAAGGCTGAAGCTTTCTTT. Translated: CASSPRGQGKAEAFF.